The 23 T cell receptor beta chains presented below share a single source sample, sequenced in a study of OX40 agonist ivuxolimab in advanced cancers. Data came from immunoSEQ multiplex PCR; TCRdb stores just in-frame clones and leaves some out. The sample carries more than 20,000 clones, roughly 82% recorded once. The material sequenced was CD4+ or CD8+ T cells sorted from blood, taken in a trial of the OX40 agonist ivuxolimab. The receptors shown here come from an adult with an advanced solid tumor such as melanoma, head and neck, liver or kidney cancer.

This rearrangement joins TRBV4-1 to TRBJ2-7; D is tentatively TRBD1 or TRBD2 (5 bases each). The CDR3 spans 16 residues. Germline assignment: CDR1 MGHRA and CDR2 YSYEKL. Trimming took off 3 bases at V and 0 bases at J, with 15 bases between the two ends. The CDR3 bases are TGCGCCAGCAGCCAGGGGACCAAGGGGAACTCCTACGAGCAGTACTTC. This encodes CASSQGTKGNSYEQYF.

The chain uses TRBV27 and TRBJ1-1; D gene uncertain. There are 12 residues in the CDR3. The germline V gene has CDR1 MNHEY and CDR2 SMNVEV (reference sequence). The V gene lost 2 bases and the J gene lost 8 bases, with 9 bases spanning the gap. The CDR3 reads CASSLIPGEAFF. The CDR3 DNA reads TGTGCCAGCAGTTTAATCCCCGGGGAAGCTTTCTTT.

This chain links TRBV27 with TRBJ2-1; D gene unclear. CDR1 is MNHEY and CDR2 is SMNVEV in the germline V gene (reference sequence). V dropped 4 bases and J dropped 6 bases, with 7 bases sitting between them. The CDR3 has 12 residues. The CDR3 coding sequence is TGTGCCAGCAGTTCCCACGGCAATGAGCAGTTCTTC. Encoded protein: CASSSHGNEQFF.

V usage is TRBV5-1 and J usage is TRBJ2-3; 7 bases map to TRBD1. Germline V gene sequence: CDR1 SGHRS, CDR2 YFSETQ. With V trimmed by 2 bases and J by 2 bases, 2 bases remained unmatched. This CDR3 comprises 14 residues. CDR3 DNA: TGCGCCAGCAGCTTCGGACAGGACACAGATACGCAGTATTTT. It specifies CASSFGQDTDTQYF.

The genes are TRBV27 and TRBJ2-7; no definite D call. Germline CDR1 and CDR2: MNHEY and SMNVEV (reference sequence). V was shortened by 0 bases and J by 4 bases, with 13 bases between the two germline ends. The CDR3 consists of 15 residues. CDR3 sequence: CASSLSPLPWYEQYF. CDR3 nucleotides: TGTGCCAGCAGTTTATCCCCCCTTCCATGGTACGAGCAGTACTTC.

The J gene is TRBJ2-7, the V gene TRBV27; D may be TRBD1 (6 bases). The germline CDR1 and CDR2 sequences are MNHEY and SMNVEV (reference sequence). This CDR3 is built from 14 residues. Trimming took off 4 bases at V and 7 bases at J, with 17 bases between the two ends. CDR3 protein: CASSSDRLFSEQYF. For the CDR3, the DNA is TGTGCCAGCAGTTCGGACAGACTATTCAGTGAGCAGTACTTC.

The chain uses TRBV28 and TRBJ2-1, with 10 bases that match TRBD2. There are 14 residues in the CDR3. The germline V gene encodes CDR1 MDHEN and CDR2 SYDVKM. With V trimmed by 5 bases and J by 5 bases, 3 bases remained unmatched. CDR3 sequence: CASSPGLADNEQFF. In nucleotides, the CDR3 is TGTGCCAGCAGTCCAGGACTAGCGGACAATGAGCAGTTCTTC.

The chain recombines TRBV9 with TRBJ1-3, with D tentatively TRBD1 (6 bases). V dropped 0 bases and J dropped 5 bases, with 15 bases sitting between them. There are 16 residues in the CDR3. Germline values: CDR1 SGDLS, CDR2 YYNGEE. This CDR3 is CASSVDGTSTRNTIYF. In nucleotides, the CDR3 is TGTGCCAGCAGCGTAGACGGGACAAGCACTCGAAACACCATATATTTT.

The genes are TRBV2 and TRBJ1-1; 9 nucleotides agree with TRBD1. The length of the CDR3 is 16 residues. Germline CDR1 reads SNHLY; CDR2 reads FYNNEI. With V trimmed by 6 bases and J by 0 bases, 8 bases remained unmatched. Written as DNA, the CDR3 is TGTGCCAGCAGACGTCCCGGGACAGGGTTGAACACTGAAGCTTTCTTT. Its protein product is CASRRPGTGLNTEAFF.

CDR3 DNA sequence: TGTGCCTGGAGGACGACTCTTAACGCCTACGAGCAGTACTTC. Amino acid sequence: CAWRTTLNAYEQYF. The chain joins TRBV30 to TRBJ2-7, with D unclear. Germline loops: CDR1 GTSNPN, CDR2 SVGIG (reference sequence). The CDR3 sequence is 14 residues long. V was cut by 3 bases and J by 2 bases, with 14 bases left in between.

The chain uses TRBV9 and TRBJ2-1; 14 nucleotides agree with TRBD2. CDR1 is SGDLS and CDR2 is YYNGEE in the germline V gene. J gave up 9 bases and V 0 bases, and 14 bases lay outside the gene matches. This CDR3 region has 19 residues. Written as DNA, the CDR3 is TGTGCCAGCAGCGTAGAGGCATGGGGGACTAGCGGGAGATCGGGTGAGCAGTTCTTC. Translating it yields CASSVEAWGTSGRSGEQFF.

The CDR3 sequence: CASSDEAGGRNEQFF. The CDR3 nucleotides are TGTGCCAGCAGTGACGAAGCAGGGGGGAGGAATGAGCAGTTCTTC. This chain links TRBV6-4 with TRBJ2-1, with D possibly TRBD1 on 7 matching bases. Trimming stripped 2 bases from V and 7 bases from J, with 15 bases between. The CDR3 runs to 15 residues. CDR1 and CDR2 from the germline V gene are MRHNA and SNTAGT.

With regard to this clone: This same CDR3 is encoded by further DNA sequences in the sample. The rearrangement joins TRBV28 to TRBJ2-3; D not resolved. Germline V lookup: CDR1 MDHEN, CDR2 SYDVKM. Trimming shortened V by 7 bases and J by 6 bases, and 11 bases separated the two germline ends. There are 12 residues in the CDR3. This CDR3 reads CASTPNTDTQYF. The CDR3 coding sequence is TGTGCCAGCACCCCGAACACGGATACGCAGTATTTT.

The genes are TRBV27 and TRBJ2-3; D perhaps matches TRBD1 (6 bases). The CDR3 contains 15 residues. The V gene lost 1 base and the J gene lost 5 bases, with 13 bases spanning the gap. Per germline, CDR1 MNHEY and CDR2 SMNVEV (reference sequence). In nucleotides, the CDR3 is TGTGCCAGCAGTTTATTATTGGGGGCGCGAGATACGCAGTATTTT. Residues: CASSLLLGARDTQYF.

The rearrangement uses TRBV12-5 and TRBJ2-7, with D maybe TRBD2 (6 bases). The germline gives CDR1 LGHNT, CDR2 FRNRAP. Trimming shortened V by 6 bases and J by 7 bases, and 13 bases separated the two germline ends. There are 12 residues in the CDR3. The DNA for the CDR3 is TGTGCTAGTGGGCCCACCCGGGGGGAGCAGTACTTC. Encoded protein: CASGPTRGEQYF.

The genes are TRBV6-4 and TRBJ2-2; D might be TRBD1 (5 bases). Between the trimmed V and J ends, which lost 2 bases and 0 bases, there was a span of 10 bases. CDR1 is MRHNA and CDR2 is SNTAGT in the germline V gene. This CDR3 is 16 amino acids long. The DNA of the CDR3 is TGTGCCAGCAGTGACACGACAGTTACGAACACCGGGGAGCTGTTTTTT. Protein: CASSDTTVTNTGELFF.

The V and J genes are TRBV4-1 and TRBJ1-6; no definite D call. This CDR3 comprises 14 residues. Germline values: CDR1 MGHRA, CDR2 YSYEKL. Trimming shortened V by 4 bases and J by 8 bases, and 12 bases separated the two germline ends. CDR3 coding DNA: TGCGCCAGCAGCCGAGACAAAGGTTATTCACCCCTCCACTTT. Translating it yields CASSRDKGYSPLHF.

The chain employs TRBV19 and TRBJ1-5; D perhaps matches TRBD1 (6 bases). The CDR3 runs to 15 residues. The germline V gene encodes CDR1 LNHDA and CDR2 SQIVND (reference sequence). Trimming took 5 bases from V and 3 from J, leaving 14 bases between them. CDR3 DNA sequence: TGTGCCAGTAGTTTTTTTCAGGGGACCAATCAGCCCCAGCATTTT. This translates into CASSFFQGTNQPQHF.

This chain uses TRBV7-9 with TRBJ2-2; possible D gene TRBD1, 6 bases. V dropped 0 bases and J dropped 7 bases, with 18 bases sitting between them. In germline, CDR1 is SEHNR, CDR2 FQNEAQ (reference sequence). The CDR3 is 17 amino acids. CDR3: CASSLAPGTRFGGELFF. The CDR3, as DNA: TGTGCCAGCAGCTTAGCGCCCGGGACACGGTTCGGCGGGGAGCTGTTTTTT.

J is TRBJ2-2 and V is TRBV5-4, with D tentatively TRBD1 or TRBD2 (5 bases each). CDR1 is SGHNT and CDR2 is YYREEE in the germline V gene (reference sequence). The CDR3 extends over 16 amino acids. Trimming left V 2 bases short and J 0 bases short, with 11 bases between. Written as DNA, the CDR3 is TGTGCCAGCAGCTTACCTGGGGGTACGAACACCGGGGAGCTGTTTTTT. Its translation is CASSLPGGTNTGELFF.

The chain carries TRBV6-5 and TRBJ1-5; TRBD1 is a possible D gene (5 bases). The CDR3 runs to 15 residues. V was trimmed by 7 bases and J by 1 base, leaving 14 bases between them. The V gene's germline CDR1 is MNHEY and CDR2 SVGAGI. The CDR3: CASKIGGLSNQPQHF. CDR3 nucleotides: TGTGCCAGCAAAATTGGGGGTCTCAGCAATCAGCCCCAGCATTTT.

The J gene is TRBJ2-3, the V gene TRBV5-8, with 9 bases aligning to TRBD1. This CDR3 spans 16 amino acids. Germline loops: CDR1 SGHTS, CDR2 YDEGEE. J gave up 0 bases and V 4 bases, and 6 bases lay outside the gene matches. CDR3 nucleotide sequence: TGTGCCAGCAGCCCCGGGACAGGGACAAGCACAGATACGCAGTATTTT. Translation: CASSPGTGTSTDTQYF.

V gene TRBV4-1 combines with J gene TRBJ2-2; TRBD1 might be the D (5 bases). Germline values: CDR1 MGHRA, CDR2 YSYEKL. The V gene lost 1 base and the J gene lost 6 bases, with 15 bases spanning the gap. The CDR3 is 16 amino acids. CDR3 sequence reads: CASSQGDSLWAGELFF. The CDR3, as DNA: TGCGCCAGCAGCCAAGGTGACAGCCTTTGGGCCGGGGAGCTGTTTTTT.